This entry lists 28 T cell receptor beta chains sequenced from one sample in a study of kidney transplant recipient with SARS-CoV-2 infection. TCRdb reanalysed the reads using MiXCR and keeps one entry per CDR3 protein. The repertoire holds 200,000 to 250,000 distinct CDR3 sequences, with less than 35% as singletons. Specimen: a blood sample, collected at baseline and around day 120 from a kidney transplant recipient. The receptors derive from a male patient in his thirties who had COVID-19 and was a kidney transplant recipient. Some T cells may be the graft donor's.

As regards this clonotype: A much larger clone sits a single nucleotide away, making a read error possible. V is TRBV6-5 and J is TRBJ1-1, with 8 bases aligning to TRBD1. V was pared by 1 base and J by 0 bases, with 4 bases of the junction left unmatched. The CDR3 has 16 amino acids. Germline V lookup: CDR1 MNHEY, CDR2 SVGAGI. CDR3 nucleotide sequence: TGTGCCAGCAGTTACTACAGGGGGGACATGAACACTGAAGCTTTCTTT. Its translation is CASSYYRGDMNTEAFF.

The sample holds many counts of this clonotype. The V call is TRBV18, the J call TRBJ2-1, with D hard to call. The CDR3 covers 13 residues. From germline, CDR1 is KGHSH and CDR2 LQKENI. V lost 5 bases, J lost 5 bases, and 10 bases lay in between. CDR3 protein: CASSSIVDNEQFF. CDR3 bases: TGTGCCAGCTCATCAATCGTTGACAATGAGCAGTTCTTC.

This clonotype showed up many times. V is TRBV19 and J is TRBJ1-2; D unclear. The CDR3 sequence is 17 residues long. In germline, CDR1 is LNHDA, CDR2 SQIVND (reference sequence). V was clipped by 5 bases and J by 4 bases, with 23 bases between them. The CDR3 DNA follows: TGTGCCAGTAGTCTACGCCTGACAAATCGAAAGACCTATGGCTACACCTTC. Protein: CASSLRLTNRKTYGYTF. Filled out from reference TRBV19 and TRBJ1-2, the complete variable domain reads DGGITQSPKYLFRKEGQNVTLSCEQNLNHDAMYWYRQDPGQGLRLIYYSQIVNDFQKGDIAEGYSVSREKKESFPLTVTSAQKNPTAFYLCASSLRLTNRKTYGYTFGSGTRLTVV.

The CDR3 loop is CASSPVVANTEAFF. The CDR3 DNA is TGTGCCAGCTCACCTGTTGTAGCGAACACTGAAGCTTTCTTT. V gene TRBV18 combines with J gene TRBJ1-1; the D is unclear. The ends were cut back, 3 bases at V and 1 base at J, with 9 bases in the middle. The CDR3 totals 14 residues. The germline V gene encodes CDR1 KGHSH and CDR2 LQKENI.

About this clonotype: A single base separates this from a much larger clone, so it may be a read error. V usage is TRBV7-9 and J usage is TRBJ2-7, with D tentatively TRBD2 (6 bases). CDR1 is SEHNR, CDR2 FQNEAQ, per germline (reference sequence). This CDR3 comprises 13 residues. The CDR3 protein is CVSSHSPEGEQYF. The CDR3 DNA sequence: TGTGTCAGCAGCCACTCCCCGGAGGGCGAGCAGTACTTC.

Worth noting for this clonotype: This could be a read error, since a much larger clone is one nucleotide away. The genes are TRBV7-9 and TRBJ2-7; D uncertain. Per the germline V gene, CDR1 is SEHNR and CDR2 is FQNEAQ (reference sequence). The CDR3 loop spans 14 amino acids. This chain's CDR3 is CAGSHPAQTYEQYF. The CDR3 nucleotides are TGTGCCGGCAGCCACCCGGCCCAGACCTACGAGCAGTACTTC. The whole variable domain, remainder taken from reference TRBV7-9 and TRBJ2-7, is DTGVSQNPRHKITKRGQNVTFRCDPISEHNRLYWYRQTLGQGPEFLTYFQNEAQLEKSRLLSDRFSAERPKGSFSTLEIQRTEQGDSAMYLCAGSHPAQTYEQYFGPGTRLTVT.

The table lists this clonotype with a few counts. It may be a read error: a sequence one base away is much more abundant. The chain uses TRBV6-2 or TRBV6-3 and TRBJ2-6, with D possibly being TRBD2 (7 bases). Germline V gene data show CDR1 as MNHEY and CDR2 as SVGEGT. This CDR3 comprises 18 residues. CDR3 protein: CASGYPGEGGSGANVLTF. The DNA of the CDR3 is TGTGCCAGCGGTTACCCAGGGGAGGGTGGCTCTGGGGCCAACGTCCTGACTTTC.

The rearrangement joins TRBV12-2 to TRBJ2-1; TRBD2 is taken as the D call from the table, unchecked against the DNA. TRBV12-2 is noted as a pseudogene. The CDR3 totals 18 residues. DNA of the CDR3: TGTGCAAGTCGCTCGACTAGCGGGGGAGGGTTACGCGACAATGAGCAGTTCTTC. This sequence encodes CASRSTSGGGLRDNEQFF.

Worth noting for this clonotype: A much larger clone sits a single nucleotide away, making a read error possible. J is TRBJ1-2 and V is TRBV6-8; D is undetermined. V lost 4 bases and J lost 4, with 22 bases in between. Looked up from germline, CDR1 is MNHGY and CDR2 is SAAAGT. The CDR3 has 17 amino acids. CDR3 residues: CASSCRPRSRKTYGYTF. CDR3 DNA sequence: TGTGCCAGCAGTTGTCGCCCACGCTCTAGAAAGACCTATGGCTACACCTTC.

A word on this clonotype: One end of the junction does not line up with germline, which may come from a read error. This chain connects TRBV6-1 to TRBJ1-2; D ambiguous. Germline CDR1 MNHNS, CDR2 SASEGT. This CDR3 comprises 17 residues. DNA of the CDR3: TGTGCCGGCAGCGAGGAGAACTCTATGCGAAAGACCTATGGCTACACCTTC. Amino acids: CAGSEENSMRKTYGYTF.

With regard to this clonotype: A read error may explain this, as a much larger clone is one base away. The V gene is TRBV6-6, the J gene TRBJ2-7; a possible D gene is TRBD1 (6 bases). CDR3 length: 13 residues. Trimming took off 4 bases at V and 3 bases at J, with 10 bases between the two ends. Germline CDR1 is MNHNY and CDR2 is SVGAGI (reference sequence). The CDR3 DNA follows: TGTGCCAGCAGTTTCCAGGGGAGCTACGAGCAGTACTTC. Protein product: CASSFQGSYEQYF.

With regard to this clonotype: A much larger clone sits a single nucleotide away, making a read error possible. The chain has TRBV3-1 and TRBJ2-1, with TRBD2 identical over 13 bases. CDR1 and CDR2 (germline): LGHDT, YNNKEL (reference sequence). CDR3 size: 19 residues. V shed 5 bases and J 6 bases; nucleotides not matched to a gene: 16. CDR3 sequence: CASSDLRTSGRGRCNEQFF. The CDR3, as DNA: TGTGCCAGCAGCGACCTCAGGACTAGCGGGAGAGGACGCTGCAATGAGCAGTTCTTC.

For this clonotype: This clone may be a read error of a much larger clone one base away. J is TRBJ1-2 and V is TRBV6-6, with D maybe TRBD1 (5 bases). CDR3 size: 13 residues. Between the trimmed V and J ends, which lost 5 bases and 4 bases, there was a span of 11 bases. Germline CDR1 is MNHNY and CDR2 is SVGAGI (reference sequence). The CDR3 DNA reads as TGTGCCAGCAGTGACGGGGGTGGCTATGGCTACACCTTC. Residues: CASSDGGGYGYTF.

Details on this clonotype: Possible read error: a much larger clone is one base away. This chain uses TRBV5-1 with TRBJ1-6, with 7 bases identical to TRBD1. There are 16 residues in the CDR3. The V gene's germline CDR1 is SGHRS and CDR2 YFSETQ. The V segment lost 4 bases and the J segment 2 bases; nucleotides outside the gene matches: 6. The CDR3 spells CASSEQGPPYNSPLHF. The CDR3, as DNA: TGCGCCAGCAGCGAACAGGGGCCCCCCTATAATTCACCCCTCCACTTT.

On this clonotype: This could be a read error, since a much larger clone is one nucleotide away. This rearrangement joins TRBV20-1 to TRBJ2-7; the D gene is possibly TRBD1 (5 bases). The CDR3 extends over 15 amino acids. Per the germline V gene, CDR1 is DFQATT and CDR2 is SNEGSKA (reference sequence). The V gene lost 2 bases and the J gene lost 1 base, with 15 bases spanning the gap. This chain's CDR3 is CSARIYDRPSYEQYF. The CDR3 region has the DNA TGCAGTGCTAGAATCTATGACAGACCGTCCTACGAGCAGTACTTC.

Concerning this clonotype itself: This may be a read error: a much more frequent sequence differs by one nucleotide. J is TRBJ2-2 and V is TRBV7-9, with D perhaps matching TRBD1 (6 bases). The germline V gene has CDR1 SEHNR and CDR2 FQNEAQ (reference sequence). Between the trimmed V and J ends, which lost 2 bases and 4 bases, there was a span of 20 bases. The CDR3 length is 18 residues. Here the CDR3 reads CASSLSPGQGSGTGELFF. CDR3 DNA: TGTGCCAGCAGCTTAAGCCCGGGGCAGGGGTCGGGCACCGGGGAGCTGTTTTTT.

Remarks on this clonotype: This is likely a read error, given that the CDR3 carries no conserved phenylalanine or tryptophan at its end. J is TRBJ1-2 and V is TRBV6-5; a possible D gene is TRBD1 (5 bases). Per germline, CDR1 MNHEY and CDR2 SVGAGI. The CDR3 contains 17 residues. The V end lost 5 bases, the J end lost 4 bases, and 23 bases lay between the germline ends. The CDR3 region has the DNA TGTGCCAGCAGTATGGGGCTCTCTAAGCGAAAGACCTATGGCTACACCCTC. This codes for CASSMGLSKRKTYGYTL.

This clonotype was seen a handful of times. The V call is TRBV2, the J call TRBJ1-5; D is uncertain. V dropped 7 bases and J dropped 2 bases, with 15 bases sitting between them. Looked up from germline, CDR1 is SNHLY and CDR2 is FYNNEI. This CDR3 spans 15 amino acids. The CDR3 DNA reads TGTGCCAGCAAGAGCAGGAGGGATGGCAATCAGCCCCAGCATTTT. It is translated as CASKSRRDGNQPQHF.

Many counts were recorded for this clonotype. This sequence joins TRBV7-3 and TRBJ1-1, with a possible D match to TRBD1 (5 bases). With 4 bases removed from V and 1 base from J, the gap between germline ends came to 16 bases. The V gene's germline CDR1 is SGHTA and CDR2 FQGTGA. This CDR3 spans 16 amino acids. CDR3 in DNA: TGTGCCAGCAGCTCGGGGCACGGACGGAGGAACACTGAAGCTTTCTTT. It is translated as CASSSGHGRRNTEAFF.

The gene calls are TRBV7-8 and TRBJ1-2; D gene ambiguous. Germline CDR1 and CDR2: SGHVS and FQNEAQ. CDR3 length equals 17 residues. V was clipped by 5 bases and J by 4 bases, with 23 bases between them. CDR3 in amino acids: CASSVHLSTRKTYGYTF. CDR3 nucleotide sequence: TGTGCCAGCAGCGTGCACTTGTCTACCCGAAAGACCTATGGCTACACCTTC.

This clonotype came up many times. J is TRBJ2-4 and V is TRBV6-5, with TRBD1 matching over 9 bases. The J call may not be correct, given that the DNA end is closer to TRBJ2-7. CDR1 MNHEY and CDR2 SVGAGI come from the germline V gene. CDR3 length: 14 amino acids. In nucleotides, the CDR3 is TGTGCCAGCAGTCGGGACAGGGAGTCGCACGAGCAGTACTTC. Encoded protein: CASSRDRESHEQYF.

This clonotype was detected ten times or more. The chain recombines TRBV18 with TRBJ2-7; 14 bases line up with TRBD2. V lost 5 bases, J lost 5 bases, and 2 bases stayed unmatched. There are 14 residues in the CDR3. From germline, CDR1 is KGHSH and CDR2 LQKENI. CDR3 sequence: CASSTGLAGDEQYF. CDR3 in DNA: TGTGCCAGCTCAACGGGACTAGCGGGAGACGAGCAGTACTTC.

At least ten counts were recorded for this clonotype. The CDR3 DNA is TGTGCCAGCAGCCCAGAACCCACACTACTAGCGGGAATCAGTGGGGATGAGCAGTTCTTC. This sequence encodes CASSPEPTLLAGISGDEQFF. The rearrangement uses TRBV5-6 and TRBJ2-1, with TRBD2 matching 10 bases. J was trimmed by 8 bases and V by 4 bases; bases with no gene match: 24. Germline V gene lookup returns CDR1 SGHDT and CDR2 YYEEEE. The CDR3 runs 20 residues.

Remarks on this clonotype: With only one base between it and a far larger clone, this is likely a read error. This rearrangement joins TRBV6-5 to TRBJ2-7; the D is unclear. The CDR3 has 14 amino acids. Germline-derived CDR1 and CDR2 are MNHEY and SVGAGI. CDR3 coding DNA: TGTGCCAGCAGTTACGTCGACGGAGCCTACGAGCAGTGCTTC. This encodes CASSYVDGAYEQCF.

The DNA for the CDR3 is TGTGCCAGCAGTGAAGAGGGGTGGGGGGGCACAGATACGCAGTATTTT. The encoded protein is CASSEEGWGGTDTQYF. V and J are TRBV6-1 and TRBJ2-3; D possibly corresponds to TRBD2 (6 bases). CDR1 and CDR2 from the germline V gene are MNHNS and SASEGT. The CDR3 has 16 amino acids. V was trimmed by 1 base and J by 1 base, leaving 12 bases between them.

In its sample, this clonotype was seen many times. The chain couples TRBV12-3 or TRBV12-4 to TRBJ2-7; the D is unclear. CDR3 length: 13 residues. The V end lost 0 bases, the J end lost 5 bases, and 8 bases lay between the germline ends. The CDR3 nucleotides are TGTGCCAGCAGTTTAGCGCGGCTTAACGAGCAGTACTTC. This gives the protein CASSLARLNEQYF.

This clonotype was counted many times. At one end the junction does not follow the germline gene, possibly because of a read error. This chain connects TRBV3-1 to TRBJ2-4; tentative D call: TRBD1 (5 bases). The CDR3 contains 12 residues. Germline assignment: CDR1 LGHDT and CDR2 YNNKEL (reference sequence). The CDR3 loop reads CASSQFLVREGF. DNA of the CDR3: TGTGCCAGCAGCCAATTCTTAGTCAGGGAAGGCTTC. Drawing the rest from reference TRBV3-1 and TRBJ2-4, the complete variable domain is DTAVSQTPKYLVTQMGNDKSIKCEQNLGHDTMYWYKQDSKKFLKIMFSYNNKELIINETVPNRFSPKSPDKAHLNLHINSLELGDSAVYFCASSQFLVREGFGAGTRLSVL.

A remark on this clonotype: This sequence may be a read error, since a much larger clone differs from it by one base. This chain connects TRBV28 to TRBJ2-4; 9 bases map to TRBD2. The end of the DNA aligns better with TRBJ2-7, so the J call may be wrong. The germline V gene encodes CDR1 MDHEN and CDR2 SYDVKM. The CDR3 is 17 amino acids. The CDR3 bases are TGTGCCGGCAGCTCCGGAGGCGCTAGCGGGATAGGCGACGAGCAGTACTTC. This codes for CAGSSGGASGIGDEQYF.